The 31 T cell receptor beta chains below all came from one sample that was sequenced in a study of blood T cell repertoires in COVID-19. TCRdb's table, derived via immunoSEQ multiplex PCR, lists solely in-frame clones and lacks some. The sample has about 190,000 clones, roughly 82% seen once; the top ten hold 4.5% to 6.5%. Specimen: peripheral blood. The receptors originated from a woman aged 25 to 45 with acute or convalescent COVID-19.

The chain uses TRBV5-1 and TRBJ2-3, with D possibly being TRBD1 (5 bases). This CDR3 region has 14 residues. Germline V gene lookup returns CDR1 SGHRS and CDR2 YFSETQ. Trimming took off 5 bases at V and 3 bases at J, with 13 bases between the two ends. CDR3 loop: CASRDTMRTDTQYF. The CDR3, as DNA: TGCGCCAGCAGGGACACTATGAGGACAGATACGCAGTATTTT.

V usage is TRBV6-2 or TRBV6-3 and J usage is TRBJ1-2; 7 nucleotides match TRBD1. Germline-derived CDR1 and CDR2 are MNHEY and SVGEGT. The CDR3 loop spans 13 amino acids. V was pared by 5 bases and J by 3 bases, with 3 bases of the junction left unmatched. The CDR3 protein is CASSLDRDYGYTF. In DNA form, the CDR3 reads TGTGCCAGCAGTCTTGACAGGGACTATGGCTACACCTTC.

The gene calls are TRBV27 and TRBJ1-2; 9 bases are a match to TRBD1. This CDR3 has 15 residues. The trim removed 2 bases at V and 2 bases at J, leaving 3 bases unmatched. Germline values: CDR1 MNHEY, CDR2 SMNVEV (reference sequence). CDR3 coding DNA: TGTGCCAGCAGTTTAGGGACAGGGTCCAACTATGGCTACACCTTC. It specifies CASSLGTGSNYGYTF.

This clone was counted once. In the same sample, other DNA sequences code for this CDR3. The chain combines TRBV28 with TRBJ1-1; no clear D gene. Trimming cost V 3 bases and J 4 bases, with 9 bases left between them. The CDR3 has 13 amino acids. Per the germline V gene, CDR1 is MDHEN and CDR2 is SYDVKM. CDR3 region: CASSFGLRTEAFF. Written as DNA, the CDR3 is TGTGCCAGCAGTTTTGGACTGCGCACTGAAGCTTTCTTT.

J is TRBJ1-2 and V is TRBV6-5; 10 nucleotides agree with TRBD1. The CDR3 is 13 amino acids. Looked up from germline, CDR1 is MNHEY and CDR2 is SVGAGI. Trimming at V came to 2 bases and at J to 10 bases, leaving 4 bases not matched to a gene. Here the CDR3 DNA reads TGTGCCAGCAGTTACGGGACAGGGGTCCCCTACACCTTC. It encodes CASSYGTGVPYTF.

This chain links TRBV27 with TRBJ2-1; 9 bases fit TRBD2. This CDR3 contains 17 residues. Trimming cost V 4 bases and J 5 bases; bases outside gene matches: 12. Germline V gives CDR1 MNHEY, CDR2 SMNVEV (reference sequence). The CDR3, as DNA: TGTGCCAGCAGTTCGAGGACTAGCGCAGTCAACCACAATGAGCAGTTCTTC. Translation: CASSSRTSAVNHNEQFF.

The table lists this clone with a few counts. The V and J genes are TRBV14 and TRBJ2-2; TRBD1 aligns across 8 bases. V lost 2 bases, J lost 1 base, and 3 bases stayed unmatched. Germline-derived CDR1 and CDR2 are SGHDN and FVKESK. This CDR3 has 16 residues. The CDR3 protein is CASSQRTGLNTGELFF. The CDR3 bases are TGTGCCAGCAGCCAACGGACAGGGTTGAACACCGGGGAGCTGTTTTTT.

This clone was counted between two and nine times. The chain joins TRBV12-3 or TRBV12-4 to TRBJ2-3; 7 bases map to TRBD2. This CDR3 comprises 11 residues. Trimming removed 5 bases from V and 8 bases from J; junction bases left unmatched: 1. The DNA for the CDR3 is TGTGCCAGCAGTAGACTAGCTACGCAGTATTTT. The encoded protein is CASSRLATQYF.

The chain is built from TRBV5-1 and TRBJ1-4, with D possibly being TRBD1 (6 bases). Between the trimmed V and J ends, which lost 2 bases and 3 bases, there was a span of 11 bases. This CDR3 comprises 15 residues. From germline, CDR1 is SGHRS and CDR2 YFSETQ. The CDR3 DNA follows: TGCGCCAGCAGCTTCACAGGGTCAGCTAATGAAAAACTGTTTTTT. Amino acid sequence: CASSFTGSANEKLFF.

The chain joins TRBV20-1 to TRBJ1-5; perhaps TRBD1 as D (6 bases). The length of the CDR3 is 14 residues. V lost 3 bases to trimming and J lost 0 bases, with 9 bases between them. Germline V gene sequence: CDR1 DFQATT, CDR2 SNEGSKA (reference sequence). The CDR3 loop is CSASGGVSNQPQHF. CDR3 in DNA: TGCAGTGCTAGTGGGGGCGTTAGCAATCAGCCCCAGCATTTT.

This clone was seen only a few times. This rearrangement joins TRBV5-5 to TRBJ2-1; perhaps TRBD2 as D (6 bases). The V gene's germline CDR1 is SGHKS and CDR2 YYEKEE (reference sequence). This CDR3 region has 16 residues. V was cut by 3 bases and J by 7 bases, with 20 bases left in between. CDR3 coding DNA: TGTGCCAGCAGCTCGGGGCGGGACCCTTTGGGAAATGAGCAGTTCTTC. As protein: CASSSGRDPLGNEQFF.

This chain uses TRBV5-6 with TRBJ1-5, with D perhaps matching TRBD1 (6 bases). This CDR3 comprises 15 residues. The germline gives CDR1 SGHDT, CDR2 YYEEEE. V was cut by 4 bases and J by 0 bases, with 11 bases left in between. This CDR3 reads CASSRTDVSNQPQHF. The CDR3 DNA reads as TGTGCCAGCAGCCGGACAGACGTTAGCAATCAGCCCCAGCATTTT.

The rearrangement joins TRBV7-3 to TRBJ1-6, with a possible D match to TRBD1 (6 bases). The CDR3 runs 14 residues. The germline V and J ends were trimmed by 4 bases and 6 bases, with 10 bases remaining between them. Germline CDR1 and CDR2: SGHTA and FQGTGA. DNA of the CDR3: TGTGCCAGCAGCTCAGACAGGCCTAATTCACCCCTCCACTTT. Its translation is CASSSDRPNSPLHF.

This clone was found a few times. V usage is TRBV7-2 and J usage is TRBJ2-5; the D gene is possibly TRBD2 (7 bases). The CDR3 runs to 16 residues. V was clipped by 7 bases and J by 5 bases, with 23 bases between them. Looked up from germline, CDR1 is SGHTA and CDR2 is FQGNSA. CDR3 DNA: TGTGCCAGCACCCTACGGGGGGACACGGGTGCGGAGACCCAGTACTTC. This translates into CASTLRGDTGAETQYF.

This chain connects TRBV19 to TRBJ1-1; 9 bases are shared with TRBD1. Germline V lookup: CDR1 LNHDA, CDR2 SQIVND (reference sequence). With V trimmed by 6 bases and J by 8 bases, 7 bases remained unmatched. The CDR3 is 13 amino acids. The CDR3: CASRGQGHFEAFF. The CDR3 region has the DNA TGTGCCAGTAGGGGACAGGGCCATTTCGAAGCTTTCTTT.

This clone was detected many times. Other DNA sequences in the sample encode the same CDR3. The chain is built from TRBV6-5 and TRBJ1-3, with 9 nucleotides matching TRBD1. Germline lookup yields CDR1 MNHEY and CDR2 SVGAGI. Trimming cost V 6 bases and J 2 bases; bases outside gene matches: 2. The CDR3 contains 14 residues. The CDR3 DNA reads TGTGCCAGCAGCCGGACAGGGGCTGGAAACACCATATATTTT. Encoded protein: CASSRTGAGNTIYF.

The chain links TRBV5-5 to TRBJ2-7; D is perhaps TRBD2 (6 bases). The CDR3 consists of 12 residues. Trimming pared 0 bases from V and 6 bases from J, leaving 7 bases between. Germline V gives CDR1 SGHKS, CDR2 YYEKEE (reference sequence). CDR3: CASSLGGAEQYF. The CDR3 DNA follows: TGTGCCAGCAGCTTGGGCGGGGCCGAGCAGTACTTC.

This clone occurred a few times. The chain recombines TRBV24-1 with TRBJ2-1, with 8 bases identical to TRBD2. CDR1 is KGHDR and CDR2 is SFDVKD in the germline V gene. The length of the CDR3 is 16 residues. The junction had 14 bases not matched to a gene; V was cut back by 7 bases and J by 7 bases. The DNA of the CDR3 is TGTGCCACCAGCGACCGCCGGGGGGGCGCATTGAATGAGCAGTTCTTC. Its protein product is CATSDRRGGALNEQFF.

J is TRBJ1-2 and V is TRBV4-3; possible D gene TRBD1, 5 bases. The V end lost 0 bases, the J end lost 4 bases, and 15 bases lay between the germline ends. The CDR3 contains 16 residues. Germline CDR1 and CDR2: LGHNA and YSLEER. The CDR3: CASSQEVVGGVYGYTF. In DNA form, the CDR3 reads TGCGCCAGCAGCCAAGAAGTCGTGGGGGGGGTCTATGGCTACACCTTC.

In this sample, this clone turned up once. This chain joins TRBV18 and TRBJ1-1, with D tentatively TRBD1 (5 bases). This CDR3 is built from 14 residues. Germline V CDR1 and CDR2: KGHSH, LQKENI. V was shortened by 2 bases and J by 5 bases, with 12 bases between the two germline ends. CDR3 in DNA: TGTGCCAGCTCACCAAACAGGCGGGGGACTGAAGCTTTCTTT. Translation gives CASSPNRRGTEAFF. Full variable domain (missing parts from reference TRBV18 and TRBJ1-1): NAGVMQNPRHLVRRRGQEARLRCSPMKGHSHVYWYRQLPEEGLKFMVYLQKENIIDESGMPKERFSAEFPKEGPSILRIQQVVRGDSAAYFCASSPNRRGTEAFFGQGTRLTVV.

The chain has TRBV9 and TRBJ2-4; TRBD1 agrees at 11 bases. Losses at the gene ends were 0 bases for V and 3 bases for J; bases not matched to a gene: 5. The CDR3 covers 17 residues. Germline V gives CDR1 SGDLS, CDR2 YYNGEE. CDR3 bases: TGTGCCAGCAGCGTAGAGGGGACAGGGGGTAGCAAAAACATTCAGTACTTC. Translation gives CASSVEGTGGSKNIQYF.

As to this clone: The sample contains more than one DNA sequence encoding this CDR3. The V call is TRBV29-1, the J call TRBJ1-5; possible D gene TRBD1, 6 bases. V was clipped by 3 bases and J by 4 bases, with 10 bases between them. The CDR3 contains 13 residues. Germline lookup yields CDR1 SQVTM and CDR2 ANQGSEA. CDR3 coding DNA: TGCAGCGTTGATCAGGGGCCAAATCAGCCCCAGCATTTT. Protein product: CSVDQGPNQPQHF.

This rearrangement joins TRBV15 to TRBJ2-7, with D uncertain. Per germline, CDR1 LNHNV and CDR2 YYDKDF (reference sequence). The CDR3 loop spans 15 amino acids. V was pared by 1 base and J by 2 bases, with 12 bases between. The CDR3 loop reads CATSRAAGQAYEQYF. CDR3 nucleotide sequence: TGTGCCACCAGCAGAGCCGCAGGCCAGGCCTACGAGCAGTACTTC.

This clone was detected once. This rearrangement joins TRBV7-9 to TRBJ1-2; 7 nucleotides align to TRBD1. V lost 3 bases and J lost 7; bases outside the gene matches: 5. Germline CDR1 and CDR2: SEHNR and FQNEAQ (reference sequence). The CDR3 consists of 13 residues. The CDR3 sequence: CASSFEGALGYTF. The DNA of the CDR3 is TGTGCCAGCAGCTTCGAGGGGGCCCTTGGCTACACCTTC.

The chain employs TRBV7-3 and TRBJ1-2; 7 positions match TRBD1. Germline CDR1 SGHTA, CDR2 FQGTGA. V lost 4 bases, J lost 6 bases, and 8 bases stayed unmatched. This CDR3 has 14 amino acids. CDR3 amino acids: CASSSTGTANGYTF. The CDR3 DNA is TGTGCCAGCAGCTCCACCGGGACAGCGAATGGCTACACCTTC.

This clone has a count of ten or more. The gene calls are TRBV18 and TRBJ2-7; perhaps TRBD1 as D (6 bases). The CDR3 loop spans 15 amino acids. The germline V and J ends were trimmed by 2 bases and 2 bases, with 13 bases remaining between them. CDR1 and CDR2 from the germline V gene are KGHSH and LQKENI. The CDR3 coding sequence is TGTGCCAGCTCACCAGTGACAGGCCCCACCTACGAGCAGTACTTC. Amino acids: CASSPVTGPTYEQYF.

The V and J genes are TRBV2 and TRBJ1-5; 10 bases line up with TRBD1. Looked up from germline, CDR1 is SNHLY and CDR2 is FYNNEI. Trimming cost V 5 bases and J 5 bases; bases outside gene matches: 6. This CDR3 region has 15 residues. CDR3 in amino acids: CASSRDRGRHQPQHF. CDR3 DNA: TGTGCCAGCAGTCGGGACAGGGGAAGACATCAGCCCCAGCATTTT.

This clone was counted a few times. The chain combines TRBV10-1 with TRBJ2-3; 12 nucleotides match TRBD2. This CDR3 comprises 18 residues. Germline V gene sequence: CDR1 WNHNN, CDR2 SYGVQD (reference sequence). Unmatched junction bases numbered 8, after V lost 3 bases and J lost 1 base. The CDR3 reads CASSDTSGGSVCTDTQYF. CDR3 coding DNA: TGCGCCAGCAGTGACACTAGCGGGGGGTCCGTATGCACAGATACGCAGTATTTT.

The CDR3, as DNA: TGTGCCTGGAGTGTACTGGACACCATATATTTT. It encodes CAWSVLDTIYF. The chain combines TRBV30 with TRBJ1-3; the D is unclear. The germline V gene encodes CDR1 GTSNPN and CDR2 SVGIG (reference sequence). This CDR3 region has 11 residues. V lost 0 bases to trimming and J lost 8 bases, with 5 bases between them.

This clone occurred once. The chain uses TRBV21-1 and TRBJ1-1. TRBV21-1 is a listed pseudogene. This CDR3 contains 14 residues. CDR3: CASSKANGNTEAFF. The CDR3 DNA reads as TGTGCCAGCAGCAAAGCGAACGGGAACACTGAAGCTTTCTTT.

This clone was observed a handful of times. V is TRBV29-1 and J is TRBJ2-7, with D unclear. The germline V gene has CDR1 SQVTM and CDR2 ANQGSEA. The germline V and J ends were trimmed by 3 bases and 3 bases, with 6 bases remaining between them. This CDR3 spans 11 amino acids. The CDR3 reads CSVEVSYEQYF. The CDR3 nucleotides read TGCAGCGTTGAGGTCAGCTACGAGCAGTACTTC.